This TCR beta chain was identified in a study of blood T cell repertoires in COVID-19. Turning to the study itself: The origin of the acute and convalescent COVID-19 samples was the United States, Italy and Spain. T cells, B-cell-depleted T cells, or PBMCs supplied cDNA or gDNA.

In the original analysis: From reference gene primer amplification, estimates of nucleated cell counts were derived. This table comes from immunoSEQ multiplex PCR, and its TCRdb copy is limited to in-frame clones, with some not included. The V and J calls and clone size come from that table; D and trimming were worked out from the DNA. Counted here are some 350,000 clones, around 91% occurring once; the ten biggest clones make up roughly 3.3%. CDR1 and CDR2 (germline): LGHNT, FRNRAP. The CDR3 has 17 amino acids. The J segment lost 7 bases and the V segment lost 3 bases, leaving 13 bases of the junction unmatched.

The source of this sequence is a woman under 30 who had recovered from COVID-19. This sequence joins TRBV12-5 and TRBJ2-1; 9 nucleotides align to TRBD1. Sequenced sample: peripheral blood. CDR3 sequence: CASGFEFGTGLRNEQFF. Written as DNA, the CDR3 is TGTGCTAGTGGTTTTGAATTCGGGACAGGGTTACGGAATGAGCAGTTCTTC.